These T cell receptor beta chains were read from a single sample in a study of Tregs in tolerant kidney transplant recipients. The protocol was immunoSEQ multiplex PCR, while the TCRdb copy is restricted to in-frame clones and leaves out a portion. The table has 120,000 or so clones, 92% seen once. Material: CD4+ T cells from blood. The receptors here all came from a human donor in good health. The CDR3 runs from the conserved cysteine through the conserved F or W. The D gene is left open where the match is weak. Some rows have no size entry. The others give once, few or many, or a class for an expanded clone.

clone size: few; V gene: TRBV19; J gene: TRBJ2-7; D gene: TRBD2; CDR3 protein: CASSRTTTSGSYEQYF; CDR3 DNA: TGTGCCAGTAGTCGAACCACGACTAGCGGGAGTTACGAGCAGTACTTC
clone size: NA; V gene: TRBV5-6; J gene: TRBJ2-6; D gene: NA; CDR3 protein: CASSYYSGANVLTF; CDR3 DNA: TGTGCCAGCAGCTATTACTCTGGGGCCAACGTCCTGACTTTC
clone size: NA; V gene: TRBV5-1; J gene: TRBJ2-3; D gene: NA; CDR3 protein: CASSLGDLSTDTQYF; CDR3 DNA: TGCGCCAGCAGCCTAGGGGATTTAAGCACAGATACGCAGTATTTT
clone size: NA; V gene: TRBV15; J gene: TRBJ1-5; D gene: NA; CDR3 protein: CATSRDKGVVQPQHF; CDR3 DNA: TGTGCCACCAGCAGGGATAAGGGGGTAGTTCAGCCCCAGCATTTT
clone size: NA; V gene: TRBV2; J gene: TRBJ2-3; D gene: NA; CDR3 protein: CASSVEGTDTQYF; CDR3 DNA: TGTGCCAGCAGTGTGGAGGGGACGGATACGCAGTATTTT
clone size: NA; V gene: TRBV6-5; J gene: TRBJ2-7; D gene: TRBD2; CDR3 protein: CASSFQGLAGERQYF; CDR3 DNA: TGTGCCAGCAGTTTTCAGGGACTAGCGGGAGAACGGCAGTACTTC
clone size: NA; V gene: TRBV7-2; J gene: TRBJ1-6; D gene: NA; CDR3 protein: CASSLGTGLKSPLHF; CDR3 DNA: TGTGCCAGCAGCTTAGGAACGGGGCTAAAGTCACCCCTCCACTTT
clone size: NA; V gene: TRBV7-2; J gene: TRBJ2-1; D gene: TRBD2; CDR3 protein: CASSLASQREGLSSYNEQFF; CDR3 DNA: TGTGCCAGCAGCTTAGCCTCCCAGCGGGAGGGATTGAGCTCCTACAATGAGCAGTTCTTC
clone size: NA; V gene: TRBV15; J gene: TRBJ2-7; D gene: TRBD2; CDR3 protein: CATSRAWTSGRRLQYEQYF; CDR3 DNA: TGTGCCACCAGCAGAGCATGGACTAGCGGGAGGCGATTACAGTACGAGCAGTACTTC
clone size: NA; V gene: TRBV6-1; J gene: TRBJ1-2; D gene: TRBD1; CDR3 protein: CASSERRQGLNYGYTF; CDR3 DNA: TGTGCCAGCAGTGAAAGGAGACAGGGCCTTAACTATGGCTACACCTTC
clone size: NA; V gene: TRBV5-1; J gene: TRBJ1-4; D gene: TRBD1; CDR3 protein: CASSLQGAGANEKLFF; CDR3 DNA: TGCGCCAGCAGCTTGCAGGGGGCTGGAGCTAATGAAAAACTGTTTTTT
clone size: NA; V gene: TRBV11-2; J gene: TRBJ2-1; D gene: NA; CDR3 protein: CASSGLRTYNEQFF; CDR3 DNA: TGTGCCAGCAGCGGTCTCCGAACCTACAATGAGCAGTTCTTC
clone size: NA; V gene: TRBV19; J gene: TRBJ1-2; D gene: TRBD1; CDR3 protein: CASSKEQGYYGYTF; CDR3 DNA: TGTGCCAGTAGTAAAGAACAGGGGTACTATGGCTACACCTTC
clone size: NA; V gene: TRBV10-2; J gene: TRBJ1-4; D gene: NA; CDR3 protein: CASSKKGNNEKLFF; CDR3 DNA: TGCGCCAGCAGCAAGAAGGGGAATAATGAAAAACTGTTTTTT
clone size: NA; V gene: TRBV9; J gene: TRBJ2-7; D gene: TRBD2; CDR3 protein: CASSVGASGRFYEQYF; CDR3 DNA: TGTGCCAGCAGCGTAGGAGCTAGCGGGAGGTTCTACGAGCAGTACTTC
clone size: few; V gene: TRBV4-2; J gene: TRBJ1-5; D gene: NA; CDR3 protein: CASSQRDLSNQPQHF; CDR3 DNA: TGTGCCAGCAGCCAAAGGGACCTTAGCAATCAGCCCCAGCATTTT
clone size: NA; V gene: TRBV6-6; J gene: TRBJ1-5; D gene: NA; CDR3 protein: CASSYVFGNQPQHF; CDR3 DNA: TGTGCCAGCAGTTACGTTTTCGGCAATCAGCCCCAGCATTTT
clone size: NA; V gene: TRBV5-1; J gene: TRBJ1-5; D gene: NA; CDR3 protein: CASSPWGDSNQPQHF; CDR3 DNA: TGCGCCAGCAGCCCGTGGGGGGATAGCAATCAGCCCCAGCATTTT
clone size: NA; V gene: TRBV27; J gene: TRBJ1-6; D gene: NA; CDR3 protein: CASTIGSSYNSPLHF; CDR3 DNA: TGTGCCAGCACCATCGGCAGCTCCTATAATTCACCCCTCCACTTT
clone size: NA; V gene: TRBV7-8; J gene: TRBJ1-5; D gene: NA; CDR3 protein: CASSLNGVRIDQPQHF; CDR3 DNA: TGTGCCAGCAGCCTGAATGGCGTCAGAATTGATCAGCCCCAGCATTTT
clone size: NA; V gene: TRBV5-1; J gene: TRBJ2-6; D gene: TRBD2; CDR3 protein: CASSVSTSGAIHGANVLTF; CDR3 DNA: TGCGCCAGCAGCGTCTCGACTAGCGGGGCTATTCATGGGGCCAACGTCCTGACTTTC
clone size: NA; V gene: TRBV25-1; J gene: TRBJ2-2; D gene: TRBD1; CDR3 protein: CASSELGTGNTGELFF; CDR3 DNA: TGTGCCAGCAGTGAACTCGGGACAGGGAACACCGGGGAGCTGTTTTTT
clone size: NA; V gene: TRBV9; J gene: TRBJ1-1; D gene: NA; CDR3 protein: CASSGRGTMNTEAFF; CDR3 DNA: TGTGCCAGCAGCGGCCGGGGGACAATGAACACTGAAGCTTTCTTT
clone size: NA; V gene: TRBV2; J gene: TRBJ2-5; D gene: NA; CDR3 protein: CASSPEVGGTQYF; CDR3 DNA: TGTGCCAGCAGTCCAGAGGTCGGGGGGACCCAGTACTTC
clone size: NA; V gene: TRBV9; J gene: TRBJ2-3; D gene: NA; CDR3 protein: CASSVALSTDTQYF; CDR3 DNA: TGTGCCAGCAGCGTAGCTCTTAGCACAGATACGCAGTATTTT
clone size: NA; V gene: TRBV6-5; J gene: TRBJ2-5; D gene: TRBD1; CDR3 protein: CASGGTGGGETQYF; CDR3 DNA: TGTGCCAGCGGCGGGACAGGGGGCGGTGAGACCCAGTACTTC
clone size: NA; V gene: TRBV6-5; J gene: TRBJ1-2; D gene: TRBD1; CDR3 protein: CASSTRTGRYGYTF; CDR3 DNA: TGTGCCAGCAGTACCCGGACAGGGAGGTATGGCTACACCTTC
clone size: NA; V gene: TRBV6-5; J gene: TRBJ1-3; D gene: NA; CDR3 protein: CASSGPGNTIYF; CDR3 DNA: TGTGCCAGCAGCGGGCCGGGAAACACCATATATTTT
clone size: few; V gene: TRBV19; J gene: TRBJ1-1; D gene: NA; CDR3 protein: CASRDSYTEAFF; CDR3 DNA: TGTGCCAGTAGGGACAGTTACACTGAAGCTTTCTTT
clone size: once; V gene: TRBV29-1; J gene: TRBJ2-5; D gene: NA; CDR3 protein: CSGQTAQETQYF; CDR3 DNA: TGCAGCGGGCAGACAGCACAAGAGACCCAGTACTTC
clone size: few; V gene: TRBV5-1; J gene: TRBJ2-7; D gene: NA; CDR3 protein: CASSLEGKGPEQYF; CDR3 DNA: TGCGCCAGCAGCTTGGAAGGCAAGGGGCCCGAGCAGTACTTC